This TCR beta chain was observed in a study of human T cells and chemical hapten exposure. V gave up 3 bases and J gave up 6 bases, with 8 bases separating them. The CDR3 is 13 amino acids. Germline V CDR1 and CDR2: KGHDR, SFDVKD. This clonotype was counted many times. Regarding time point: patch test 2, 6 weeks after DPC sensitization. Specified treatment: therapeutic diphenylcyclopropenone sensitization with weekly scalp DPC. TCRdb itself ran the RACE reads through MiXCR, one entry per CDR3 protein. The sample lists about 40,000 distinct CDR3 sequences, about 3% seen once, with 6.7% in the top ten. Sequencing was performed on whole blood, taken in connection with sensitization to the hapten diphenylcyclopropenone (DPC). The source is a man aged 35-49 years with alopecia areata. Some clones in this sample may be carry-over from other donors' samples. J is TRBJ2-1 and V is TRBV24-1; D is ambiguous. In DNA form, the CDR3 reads TGTGCCACCAGTGATCCGGTGAGCAATGAGCAGTTCTTC. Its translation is CATSDPVSNEQFF.